This note documents a single T cell receptor (beta chain) sequence. This entry belongs to a study of blood T cells in healthy people across ages. Through a sample-barcoded 5' primer and a J-beta primer mix, a second PCR was run for roughly 6 to 11 cycles. TCRdb reprocessed the 5' RACE reads via MiXCR and lists one record per CDR3 protein. The profile shows 700,000 or so distinct CDR3 sequences, approximately 21% of them singletons. Germline V lookup: CDR1 SGHAT, CDR2 FQNNGV. V trimming: 6 bases; J trimming: 5 bases; junction bases outside the gene matches: 6. The CDR3 totals 15 residues. The chain uses TRBV11-2 and TRBJ2-1; TRBD2 agrees at 11 bases. The sequence was obtained from a man between 65 and 85 years old in good health. The specimen was blood. The CDR3 nucleotides are TGTGCCAGCAGAACTAGCGGGGGCCCTAACAATGAGCAGTTCTTC. It translates to CASRTSGGPNNEQFF.